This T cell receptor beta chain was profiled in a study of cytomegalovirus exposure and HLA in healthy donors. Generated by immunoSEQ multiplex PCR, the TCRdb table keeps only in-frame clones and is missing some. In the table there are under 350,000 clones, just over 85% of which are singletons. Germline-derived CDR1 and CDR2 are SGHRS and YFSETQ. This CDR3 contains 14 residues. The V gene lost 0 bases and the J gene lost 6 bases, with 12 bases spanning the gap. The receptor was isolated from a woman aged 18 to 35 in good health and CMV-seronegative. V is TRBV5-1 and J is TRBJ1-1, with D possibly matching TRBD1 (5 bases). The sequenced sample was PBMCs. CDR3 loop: CASSLGWGGPEAFF. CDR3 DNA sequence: TGCGCCAGCAGCTTGGGGTGGGGCGGCCCTGAAGCTTTCTTT.